This T cell receptor beta chain emerged from a study of T cells in tumors after PD-1 blockade. About the research overall: No patient had prior checkpoint blockade, systemic immunosuppression, or radiotherapy within 4 weeks.

Sequenced by immunoSEQ multiplex PCR; TCRdb stores in-frame clones only, minus some. Among fewer than 55,000 clones listed, about 85% were seen once. The clonotype was recovered from a human donor with basal cell carcinoma. This sample comprised PBMCs, obtained before anti-PD-1 treatment.

In nucleotides, the CDR3 is TGTGCCAGCACCGCACAGGGTAGGTCCGGGACAGATACGCAGTATTTT. This encodes CASTAQGRSGTDTQYF. The chain carries TRBV27 and TRBJ2-3; TRBD1 is a possible D gene (6 bases). Germline CDR1 reads MNHEY; CDR2 reads SMNVEV (reference sequence). V shed 7 bases and J shed 3 bases, with 20 bases lying between them. The CDR3 has 16 residues.